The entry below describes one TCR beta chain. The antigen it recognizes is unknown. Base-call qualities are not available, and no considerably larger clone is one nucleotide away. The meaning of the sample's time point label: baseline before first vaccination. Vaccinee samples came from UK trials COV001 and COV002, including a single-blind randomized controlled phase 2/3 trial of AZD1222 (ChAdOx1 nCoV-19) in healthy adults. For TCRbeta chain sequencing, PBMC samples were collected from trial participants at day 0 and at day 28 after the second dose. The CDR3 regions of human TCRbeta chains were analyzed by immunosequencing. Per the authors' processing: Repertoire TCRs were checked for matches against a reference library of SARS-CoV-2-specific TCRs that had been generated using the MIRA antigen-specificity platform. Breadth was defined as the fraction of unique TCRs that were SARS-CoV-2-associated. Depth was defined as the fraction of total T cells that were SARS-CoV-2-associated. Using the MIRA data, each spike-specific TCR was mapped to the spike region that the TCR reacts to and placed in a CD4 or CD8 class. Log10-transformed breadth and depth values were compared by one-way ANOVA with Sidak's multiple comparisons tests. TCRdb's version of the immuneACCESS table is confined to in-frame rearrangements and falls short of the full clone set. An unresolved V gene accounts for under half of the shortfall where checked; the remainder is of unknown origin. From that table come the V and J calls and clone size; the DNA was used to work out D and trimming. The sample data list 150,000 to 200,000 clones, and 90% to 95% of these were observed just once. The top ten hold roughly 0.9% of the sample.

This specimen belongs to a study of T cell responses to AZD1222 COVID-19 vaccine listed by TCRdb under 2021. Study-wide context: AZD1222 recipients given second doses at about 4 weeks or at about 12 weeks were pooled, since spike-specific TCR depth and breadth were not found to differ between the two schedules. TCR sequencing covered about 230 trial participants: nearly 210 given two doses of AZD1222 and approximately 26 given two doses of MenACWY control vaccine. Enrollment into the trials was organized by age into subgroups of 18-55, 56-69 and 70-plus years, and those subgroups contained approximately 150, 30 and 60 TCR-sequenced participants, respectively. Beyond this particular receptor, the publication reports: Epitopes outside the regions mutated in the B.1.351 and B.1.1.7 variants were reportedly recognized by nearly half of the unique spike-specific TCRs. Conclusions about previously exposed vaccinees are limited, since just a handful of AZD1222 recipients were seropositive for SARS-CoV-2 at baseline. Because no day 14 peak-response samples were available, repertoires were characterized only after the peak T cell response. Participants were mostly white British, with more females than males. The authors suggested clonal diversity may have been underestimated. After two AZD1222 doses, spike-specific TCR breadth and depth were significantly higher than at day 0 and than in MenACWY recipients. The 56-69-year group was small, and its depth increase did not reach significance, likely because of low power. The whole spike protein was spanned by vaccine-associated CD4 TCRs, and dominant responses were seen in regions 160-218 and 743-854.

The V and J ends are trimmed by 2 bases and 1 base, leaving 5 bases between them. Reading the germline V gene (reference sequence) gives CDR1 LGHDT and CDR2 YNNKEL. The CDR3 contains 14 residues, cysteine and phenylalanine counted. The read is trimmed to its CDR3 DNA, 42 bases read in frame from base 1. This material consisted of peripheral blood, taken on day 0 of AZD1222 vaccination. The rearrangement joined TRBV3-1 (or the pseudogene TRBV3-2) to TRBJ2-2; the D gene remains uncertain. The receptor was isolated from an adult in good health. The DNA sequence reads TGTGCCAGCAGCCAATCCGGGAACACCGGGGAGCTGTTTTTT. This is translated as CASSQSGNTGELFF.